Sequencing of this T cell receptor (beta chain) was carried out in a study of CD8 T cells in ankylosing spondylitis. TCRdb analysed the 5' RACE reads with MiXCR anew, one entry per CDR3 protein. The table shows hundreds of thousands of distinct CDR3 sequences, with about an eighth occurring only once. Notes on the study in general: A TCR beta motif of eight or nine highly homologous variants seemed to mark ankylosing spondylitis blood.

CDR3 length equals 13 residues. The V end was cut by 1 base, the J end by 6 bases, with 8 bases between. The germline V gene has CDR1 SGHRS and CDR2 YFSETQ. With respect to this clonotype: The antigen is unknown.

This chain joins TRBV5-1 and TRBJ2-1; D is unclear. The clonotype comes from a male donor with ankylosing spondylitis. Sequenced sample: blood, either unsorted or a sorted T cell fraction (not recorded which). The CDR3 coding sequence is TGCGCCAGCAGCTTGCTCCCGATCAATGAGCAGTTCTTC. As protein: CASSLLPINEQFF. Based on the CDR3 plus reference TRBV5-1 and TRBJ2-1, the full variable domain is KAGVTQTPRYLIKTRGQQVTLSCSPISGHRSVSWYQQTPGQGLQFLFEYFSETQRNKGNFPGRFSGRQFSNSRSEMNVSTLELGDSALYLCASSLLPINEQFFGPGTRLTVL.